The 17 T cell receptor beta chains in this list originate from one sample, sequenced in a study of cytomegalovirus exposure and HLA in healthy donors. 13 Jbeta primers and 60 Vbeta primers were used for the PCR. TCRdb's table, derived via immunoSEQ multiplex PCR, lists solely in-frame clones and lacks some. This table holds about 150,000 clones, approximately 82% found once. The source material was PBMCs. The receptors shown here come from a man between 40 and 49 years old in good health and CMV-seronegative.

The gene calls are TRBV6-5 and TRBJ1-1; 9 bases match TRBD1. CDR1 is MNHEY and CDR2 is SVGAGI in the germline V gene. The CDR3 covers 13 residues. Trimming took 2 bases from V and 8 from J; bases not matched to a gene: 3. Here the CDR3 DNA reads TGTGCCAGCAGTTACCCCGGGACAGGGGAAGCTTTCTTT. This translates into CASSYPGTGEAFF.

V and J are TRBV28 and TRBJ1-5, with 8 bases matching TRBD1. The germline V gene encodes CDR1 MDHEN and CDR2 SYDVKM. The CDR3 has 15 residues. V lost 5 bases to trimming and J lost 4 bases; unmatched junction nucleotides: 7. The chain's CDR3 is CASSTGTGSNQPQHF. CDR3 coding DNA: TGTGCCAGCAGTACCGGGACAGGTTCAAATCAGCCCCAGCATTTT.

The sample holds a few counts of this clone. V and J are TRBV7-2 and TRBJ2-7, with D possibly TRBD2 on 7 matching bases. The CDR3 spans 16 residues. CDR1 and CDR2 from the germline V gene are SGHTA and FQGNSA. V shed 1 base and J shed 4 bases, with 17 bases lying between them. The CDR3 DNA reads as TGTGCCAGCAGCTTAGATCGGGGGGCCATCATATACGAGCAGTACTTC. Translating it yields CASSLDRGAIIYEQYF.

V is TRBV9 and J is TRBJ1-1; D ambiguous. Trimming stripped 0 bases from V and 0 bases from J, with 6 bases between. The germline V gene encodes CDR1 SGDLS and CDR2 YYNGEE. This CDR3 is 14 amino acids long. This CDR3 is CASSVGAMNTEAFF. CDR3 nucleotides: TGTGCCAGCAGCGTAGGTGCGATGAACACTGAAGCTTTCTTT.

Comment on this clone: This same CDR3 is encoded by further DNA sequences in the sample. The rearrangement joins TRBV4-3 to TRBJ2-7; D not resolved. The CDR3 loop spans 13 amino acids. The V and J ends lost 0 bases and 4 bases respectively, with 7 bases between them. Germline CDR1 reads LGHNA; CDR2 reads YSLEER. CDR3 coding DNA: TGCGCCAGCAGCCAAGACCGAGGATACGAGCAGTACTTC. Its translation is CASSQDRGYEQYF.

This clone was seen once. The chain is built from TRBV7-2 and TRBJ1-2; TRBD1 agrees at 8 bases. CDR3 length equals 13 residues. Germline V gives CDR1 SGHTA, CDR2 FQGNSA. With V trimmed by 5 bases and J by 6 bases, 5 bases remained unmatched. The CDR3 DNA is TGTGCCAGCAGCCGACAGGGGCGAGATGGCTACACCTTC. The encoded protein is CASSRQGRDGYTF.

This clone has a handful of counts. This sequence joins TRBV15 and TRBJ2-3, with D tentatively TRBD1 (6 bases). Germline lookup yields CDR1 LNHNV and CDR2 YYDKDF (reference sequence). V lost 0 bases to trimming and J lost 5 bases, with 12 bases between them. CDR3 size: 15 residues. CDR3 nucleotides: TGTGCCACCAGCAGAGACCGAAGGGGGATAGATACGCAGTATTTT. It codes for CATSRDRRGIDTQYF.

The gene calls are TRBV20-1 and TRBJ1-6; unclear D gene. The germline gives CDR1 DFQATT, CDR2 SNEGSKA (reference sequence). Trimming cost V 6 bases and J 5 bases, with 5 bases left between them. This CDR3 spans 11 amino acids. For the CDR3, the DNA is TGCAGTGCCCGTCATAATTCACCCCTCCACTTT. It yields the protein CSARHNSPLHF.

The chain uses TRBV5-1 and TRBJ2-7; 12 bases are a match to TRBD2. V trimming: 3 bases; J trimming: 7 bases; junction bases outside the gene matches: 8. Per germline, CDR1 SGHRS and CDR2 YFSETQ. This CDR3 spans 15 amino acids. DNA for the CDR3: TGCGCCAGCAGCTGGACTAGCGGGACCCTTTGGGAGCAGTACTTC. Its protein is CASSWTSGTLWEQYF.

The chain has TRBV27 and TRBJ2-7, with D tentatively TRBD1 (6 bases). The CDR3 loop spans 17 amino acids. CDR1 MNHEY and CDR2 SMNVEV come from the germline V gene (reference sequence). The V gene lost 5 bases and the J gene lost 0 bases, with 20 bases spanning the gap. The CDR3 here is CASSRSGEPSYSYEQYF. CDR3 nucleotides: TGTGCCAGCAGTCGATCAGGGGAACCCTCCTACTCCTACGAGCAGTACTTC.

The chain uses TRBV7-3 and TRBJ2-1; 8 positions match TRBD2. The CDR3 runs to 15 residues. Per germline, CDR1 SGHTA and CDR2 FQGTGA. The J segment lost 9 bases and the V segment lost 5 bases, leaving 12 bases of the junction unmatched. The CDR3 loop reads CASSTAAGAAAEQFF. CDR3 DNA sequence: TGTGCCAGCAGCACCGCAGCGGGGGCAGCTGCTGAGCAGTTCTTC.

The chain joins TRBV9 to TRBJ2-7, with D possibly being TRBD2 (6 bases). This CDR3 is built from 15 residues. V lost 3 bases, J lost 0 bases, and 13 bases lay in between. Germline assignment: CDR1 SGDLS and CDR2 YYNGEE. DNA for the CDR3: TGTGCCAGCAGCGGCGGGGCGGCGGACTCCTACGAGCAGTACTTC. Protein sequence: CASSGGAADSYEQYF.

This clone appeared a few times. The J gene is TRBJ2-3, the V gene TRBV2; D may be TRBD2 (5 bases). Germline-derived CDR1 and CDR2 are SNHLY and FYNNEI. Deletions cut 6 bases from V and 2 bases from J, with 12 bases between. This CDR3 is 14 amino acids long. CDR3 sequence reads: CASRWGSATDTQYF. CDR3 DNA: TGTGCCAGCAGGTGGGGTAGCGCCACAGATACGCAGTATTTT.

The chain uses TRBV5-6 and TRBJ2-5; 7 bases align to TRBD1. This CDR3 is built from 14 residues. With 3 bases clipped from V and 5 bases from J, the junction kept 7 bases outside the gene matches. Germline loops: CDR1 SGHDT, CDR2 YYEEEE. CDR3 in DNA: TGTGCCAGCAGCTCACAGGGGTCTTTTGAGACCCAGTACTTC. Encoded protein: CASSSQGSFETQYF.

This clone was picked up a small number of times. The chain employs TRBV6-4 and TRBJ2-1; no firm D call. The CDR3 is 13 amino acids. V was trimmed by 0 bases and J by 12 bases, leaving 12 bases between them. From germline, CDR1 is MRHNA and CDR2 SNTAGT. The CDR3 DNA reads TGTGCCAGCAGTGACTCAGCGTGGAGTGGGCAGTTCTTC. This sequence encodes CASSDSAWSGQFF.

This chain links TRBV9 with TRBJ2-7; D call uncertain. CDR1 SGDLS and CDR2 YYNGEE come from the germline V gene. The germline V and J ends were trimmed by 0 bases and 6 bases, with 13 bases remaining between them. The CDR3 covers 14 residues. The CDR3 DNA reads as TGTGCCAGCAGCGTAGCTCGTCGAAACAGCGAGCAGTACTTC. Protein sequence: CASSVARRNSEQYF.

CDR3 residues: CASSPGLAVEQFF. The CDR3 bases are TGTGCCAGCAGCCCCGGTCTAGCCGTGGAGCAGTTCTTC. The V call is TRBV7-2, the J call TRBJ2-1; D perhaps matches TRBD2 (5 bases). Germline-derived CDR1 and CDR2 are SGHTA and FQGNSA. V was cut by 5 bases and J by 10 bases, with 15 bases left in between. The length of the CDR3 is 13 residues.